The rows below give T cell receptor beta chains drawn from one sample of a study of OX40 agonist ivuxolimab in advanced cancers. Using immunoSEQ multiplex PCR, the repertoire was profiled, and TCRdb retains in-frame clones only, with some absent. The data contain 90,000 or so clones, 91% of them singletons. The specimen comprised CD4+ or CD8+ T cells sorted from blood, sampled in a trial of the OX40 agonist ivuxolimab. The receptors come from an adult with an advanced solid tumor such as melanoma, head and neck, liver or kidney cancer. Each CDR3 is given with its conserved first and last residue. The D gene is left open where the match is weak. Size tells how often a clone was seen (once, few, many) or the class of an expanded clone, and some rows leave it out.

clone size: few
J gene: TRBJ2-7
V gene: TRBV30
CDR3 length: 13
D gene: TRBD1
CDR3 protein: CAWRRTGGYEQYF
CDR3 DNA: TGTGCCTGGAGAAGGACAGGGGGCTACGAGCAGTACTTC

clone size: .
J gene: TRBJ1-1
V gene: TRBV21-1
CDR3 length: 12
D gene: .
CDR3 protein: CASSKMATEAFF
CDR3 DNA: TGTGCCAGCAGCAAAATGGCCACTGAAGCTTTCTTT

clone size: .
J gene: TRBJ2-7
V gene: TRBV6-5
CDR3 length: 15
D gene: TRBD1
CDR3 protein: CASSVPGDRAFEQYF
CDR3 DNA: TGTGCCAGCAGTGTGCCAGGGGACAGGGCGTTCGAGCAGTACTTC

clone size: .
J gene: TRBJ1-4
V gene: TRBV30
CDR3 length: 13
D gene: .
CDR3 protein: CAFRVPTNEKLFF
CDR3 DNA: TGTGCCTTCAGGGTGCCAACTAATGAAAAACTGTTTTTT

clone size: .
J gene: TRBJ2-1
V gene: TRBV18
CDR3 length: 15
D gene: TRBD2
CDR3 protein: CASSPPGRPNNEQFF
CDR3 DNA: TGTGCCAGCTCACCACCCGGGAGGCCTAACAATGAGCAGTTCTTC

clone size: .
J gene: TRBJ2-2
V gene: TRBV30
CDR3 length: 16
D gene: TRBD2
CDR3 protein: CAWSDRILAGGGELFF
CDR3 DNA: TGTGCCTGGAGCGACCGGATACTAGCGGGAGGAGGGGAGCTGTTTTTT

clone size: .
J gene: TRBJ2-7
V gene: TRBV7-3
CDR3 length: 12
D gene: .
CDR3 protein: CASSQIGGQQYF
CDR3 DNA: TGTGCCAGCAGCCAAATAGGAGGCCAGCAGTACTTC

clone size: .
J gene: TRBJ2-2
V gene: TRBV9
CDR3 length: 18
D gene: .
CDR3 protein: CASSVASLRQGNTGELFF
CDR3 DNA: TGTGCCAGCAGCGTAGCAAGTTTGAGGCAGGGGAACACCGGGGAGCTGTTTTTT

clone size: .
J gene: TRBJ2-5
V gene: TRBV10-3
CDR3 length: 13
D gene: TRBD2
CDR3 protein: CAISAGRKETQYF
CDR3 DNA: TGTGCCATCAGTGCCGGGAGGAAAGAGACCCAGTACTTC

clone size: .
J gene: TRBJ2-7
V gene: TRBV6-1
CDR3 length: 13
D gene: TRBD1
CDR3 protein: CASVPGQVGEQYF
CDR3 DNA: TGTGCCAGCGTCCCCGGACAGGTGGGGGAGCAGTACTTC

clone size: .
J gene: TRBJ1-5
V gene: TRBV4-1
CDR3 length: 14
D gene: .
CDR3 protein: CASSQGDWHQPQHF
CDR3 DNA: TGCGCCAGCAGCCAAGGAGACTGGCATCAGCCCCAGCATTTT

clone size: .
J gene: TRBJ2-5
V gene: TRBV18
CDR3 length: 14
D gene: .
CDR3 protein: CASSPRINQETQYF
CDR3 DNA: TGTGCCAGCTCACCCAGGATAAACCAAGAGACCCAGTACTTC

clone size: .
J gene: TRBJ2-7
V gene: TRBV4-1
CDR3 length: 14
D gene: TRBD1
CDR3 protein: CASRPILRGPEQYF
CDR3 DNA: TGCGCCAGCAGACCTATCCTCAGGGGGCCTGAGCAGTACTTC

clone size: .
J gene: TRBJ2-2
V gene: TRBV5-5
CDR3 length: 14
D gene: TRBD1
CDR3 protein: CASGRQGNTGELFF
CDR3 DNA: TGTGCCAGCGGGAGACAGGGGAACACCGGGGAGCTGTTTTTT

clone size: .
J gene: TRBJ2-1
V gene: TRBV29-1
CDR3 length: 12
D gene: .
CDR3 protein: CSVKIAGNEQFF
CDR3 DNA: TGCAGCGTTAAAATTGCGGGGAATGAGCAGTTCTTC

clone size: .
J gene: TRBJ2-7
V gene: TRBV27
CDR3 length: 13
D gene: .
CDR3 protein: CASRGFGSYEQYF
CDR3 DNA: TGTGCCAGCAGGGGCTTTGGGTCCTACGAGCAGTACTTC

clone size: .
J gene: TRBJ1-1
V gene: TRBV28
CDR3 length: 15
D gene: .
CDR3 protein: CASSFPLHGSTEAFF
CDR3 DNA: TGTGCCAGCAGTTTCCCCCTACATGGGAGCACTGAAGCTTTCTTT

clone size: .
J gene: TRBJ2-5
V gene: TRBV30
CDR3 length: 12
D gene: .
CDR3 protein: CAWSRYQETQYF
CDR3 DNA: TGTGCCTGGAGCCGGTACCAAGAGACCCAGTACTTC

clone size: .
J gene: TRBJ2-5
V gene: TRBV5-1
CDR3 length: 14
D gene: .
CDR3 protein: CASSLGQGRETQYF
CDR3 DNA: TGCGCCAGCAGCTTGGGTCAGGGGAGGGAGACCCAGTACTTC

clone size: .
J gene: TRBJ2-1
V gene: TRBV27
CDR3 length: 15
D gene: .
CDR3 protein: CASSLATQRVNEQFF
CDR3 DNA: TGTGCCAGCAGTTTAGCGACACAGCGGGTCAATGAGCAGTTCTTC

clone size: .
J gene: TRBJ2-2
V gene: TRBV28
CDR3 length: 13
D gene: .
CDR3 protein: CASSLSQGSPLFF
CDR3 DNA: TGTGCCAGCAGTTTATCCCAGGGGAGCCCGCTGTTTTTT

clone size: .
J gene: TRBJ2-7
V gene: TRBV5-5
CDR3 length: 14
D gene: .
CDR3 protein: CASSLGGVAYEQYF
CDR3 DNA: TGTGCCAGCAGCTTGGGAGGGGTTGCCTACGAGCAGTACTTC

clone size: .
J gene: TRBJ1-5
V gene: TRBV6-5
CDR3 length: 15
D gene: .
CDR3 protein: CASSYSGQNNQPQHF
CDR3 DNA: TGTGCCAGCAGTTACTCCGGACAGAATAATCAGCCCCAGCATTTT

clone size: .
J gene: TRBJ1-2
V gene: TRBV2
CDR3 length: 15
D gene: .
CDR3 protein: CASSEAKGPGGSYTF
CDR3 DNA: TGTGCCAGCAGTGAAGCGAAGGGGCCAGGTGGAAGCTACACCTTC

clone size: .
J gene: TRBJ2-3
V gene: TRBV9
CDR3 length: 18
D gene: .
CDR3 protein: CASSPWDLTTTSTDTQYF
CDR3 DNA: TGTGCCAGCAGCCCATGGGACCTAACTACTACTAGCACAGATACGCAGTATTTT

clone size: .
J gene: TRBJ2-7
V gene: TRBV30
CDR3 length: 13
D gene: .
CDR3 protein: CAWSVGRIREQYF
CDR3 DNA: TGTGCCTGGAGTGTAGGGAGGATCCGCGAGCAGTACTTC

clone size: once
J gene: TRBJ2-1
V gene: TRBV7-3
CDR3 length: 15
D gene: .
CDR3 protein: CASSLTGLIGNEQFF
CDR3 DNA: TGTGCCAGCAGCTTAACGGGCCTAATAGGGAATGAGCAGTTCTTC

clone size: .
J gene: TRBJ2-7
V gene: TRBV5-1
CDR3 length: 14
D gene: .
CDR3 protein: CASSLGVLGYEQYF
CDR3 DNA: TGCGCCAGCAGCTTGGGTGTGCTCGGCTACGAGCAGTACTTC

clone size: .
J gene: TRBJ2-3
V gene: TRBV6-6
CDR3 length: 16
D gene: .
CDR3 protein: CASSYSGGRGTDTQYF
CDR3 DNA: TGTGCCAGCAGTTACTCGGGGGGACGGGGCACAGATACGCAGTATTTT

clone size: .
J gene: TRBJ2-1
V gene: TRBV7-2
CDR3 length: 16
D gene: TRBD2
CDR3 protein: CASSLALLAGSDEQFF
CDR3 DNA: TGTGCCAGCAGCTTAGCGCTGTTAGCGGGATCCGATGAGCAGTTCTTC

clone size: .
J gene: TRBJ2-5
V gene: TRBV5-6
CDR3 length: 14
D gene: TRBD1
CDR3 protein: CASSPGQGVETQYF
CDR3 DNA: TGTGCCAGCAGCCCCGGACAGGGCGTGGAGACCCAGTACTTC

clone size: .
J gene: TRBJ2-1
V gene: TRBV5-1
CDR3 length: 14
D gene: .
CDR3 protein: CASSLGQGGNEQFF
CDR3 DNA: TGCGCCAGCAGCTTGGGGCAGGGCGGGAATGAGCAGTTCTTC

clone size: .
J gene: TRBJ1-5
V gene: TRBV28
CDR3 length: 17
D gene: TRBD1
CDR3 protein: CASSLLTGQGNRQPQHF
CDR3 DNA: TGTGCCAGCAGTTTACTAACGGGACAGGGGAATAGACAGCCCCAGCATTTT

clone size: .
J gene: TRBJ2-3
V gene: TRBV4-2
CDR3 length: 15
D gene: .
CDR3 protein: CASSQDQISTDTQYF
CDR3 DNA: TGTGCCAGCAGCCAAGATCAGATTAGCACAGATACGCAGTATTTT

clone size: .
J gene: TRBJ2-1
V gene: TRBV7-2
CDR3 length: 13
D gene: TRBD2
CDR3 protein: CASGGRAGNEQFF
CDR3 DNA: TGTGCCAGCGGCGGGAGGGCCGGAAATGAGCAGTTCTTC

clone size: .
J gene: TRBJ1-3
V gene: TRBV7-9
CDR3 length: 14
D gene: .
CDR3 protein: CASSRDSSGNTIYF
CDR3 DNA: TGTGCCAGCAGCCGGGACTCTTCTGGAAACACCATATATTTT

clone size: few
J gene: TRBJ2-7
V gene: TRBV6-6
CDR3 length: 14
D gene: .
CDR3 protein: CASSYLGGSYEQYF
CDR3 DNA: TGTGCCAGCAGTTATCTCGGGGGCTCCTACGAGCAGTACTTC

clone size: .
J gene: TRBJ1-5
V gene: TRBV6-1
CDR3 length: 16
D gene: TRBD1
CDR3 protein: CASSGGTGPSNQPQHF
CDR3 DNA: TGTGCCAGCAGTGGTGGGACAGGCCCTAGCAATCAGCCCCAGCATTTT

clone size: once
J gene: TRBJ2-2
V gene: TRBV5-1
CDR3 length: 16
D gene: TRBD1
CDR3 protein: CASSSRTGGFTGELFF
CDR3 DNA: TGCGCCAGCAGCTCACGGACAGGGGGCTTCACCGGGGAGCTGTTTTTT

clone size: .
J gene: TRBJ2-5
V gene: TRBV7-9
CDR3 length: 13
D gene: .
CDR3 protein: CASSLQGQETQYF
CDR3 DNA: TGTGCCAGCAGCTTACAGGGGCAAGAGACCCAGTACTTC

clone size: .
J gene: TRBJ1-1
V gene: TRBV5-1
CDR3 length: 15
D gene: TRBD1
CDR3 protein: CASSLEGARGTEAFF
CDR3 DNA: TGCGCCAGCAGCTTGGAGGGGGCGCGCGGAACTGAAGCTTTCTTT

clone size: .
J gene: TRBJ2-7
V gene: TRBV10-3
CDR3 length: 19
D gene: TRBD2
CDR3 protein: CAISESKETSGRPTYEQYF
CDR3 DNA: TGTGCCATCAGTGAGTCGAAAGAGACTAGCGGGAGGCCTACCTACGAGCAGTACTTC

clone size: .
J gene: TRBJ1-1
V gene: TRBV7-2
CDR3 length: 15
D gene: .
CDR3 protein: CASSFGPEGSTEAFF
CDR3 DNA: TGTGCCAGCAGCTTCGGCCCCGAGGGAAGCACTGAAGCTTTCTTT

clone size: .
J gene: TRBJ2-5
V gene: TRBV30
CDR3 length: 12
D gene: .
CDR3 protein: CAWQGFTETQYF
CDR3 DNA: TGTGCCTGGCAGGGTTTTACGGAGACCCAGTACTTC

clone size: .
J gene: TRBJ1-5
V gene: TRBV10-3
CDR3 length: 15
D gene: .
CDR3 protein: CAISESPQGTQPQHF
CDR3 DNA: TGTGCCATCAGTGAGTCCCCCCAGGGGACTCAGCCCCAGCATTTT

clone size: .
J gene: TRBJ2-5
V gene: TRBV6-5
CDR3 length: 14
D gene: .
CDR3 protein: CASSRSGARETQYF
CDR3 DNA: TGTGCCAGCAGCCGATCGGGCGCCCGGGAGACCCAGTACTTC

clone size: .
J gene: TRBJ2-1
V gene: TRBV19
CDR3 length: 14
D gene: .
CDR3 protein: CASRTTGWAGEQFF
CDR3 DNA: TGTGCCAGTAGGACGACAGGATGGGCGGGTGAGCAGTTCTTC

clone size: .
J gene: TRBJ2-1
V gene: TRBV6-6
CDR3 length: 14
D gene: .
CDR3 protein: CASRAGGTKNEQFF
CDR3 DNA: TGTGCCAGCAGGGCGGGTGGAACCAAAAATGAGCAGTTCTTC

clone size: .
J gene: TRBJ1-1
V gene: TRBV6-6
CDR3 length: 15
D gene: .
CDR3 protein: CASREGMGMNTEAFF
CDR3 DNA: TGTGCCAGCAGAGAGGGTATGGGTATGAACACTGAAGCTTTCTTT